This T cell receptor beta chain is drawn from a study of blood T cell repertoires in COVID-19. Study summary: COVID-19 samples collected from the United States, Italy and Spain covered acute and convalescent phases. Sample material is recorded as cDNA or gDNA derived from T cells, B-cell-depleted T cells, or PBMCs.

Per germline, CDR1 MNHEY and CDR2 SVGAGI. This CDR3 has 14 residues. V shed 5 bases, J shed 2 bases, and the junction held 3 bases outside the gene matches. Only in-frame clones appear in the TCRdb table, and some are missing; sequencing was by immunoSEQ multiplex PCR. The sample has about 350,000 clones, approximately 86% seen once. The Seattle patients, enrolled during active infection, were followed longitudinally. This TCR came from a woman aged 55-69 years with COVID-19, enrolled during active disease. The V call is TRBV6-5, the J call TRBJ1-5, with TRBD1 identical over 7 bases. Sequencing was performed on peripheral blood. CDR3 loop: CASSLGQGNQPQHF. In nucleotides, the CDR3 is TGTGCCAGCAGTCTCGGACAGGGCAATCAGCCCCAGCATTTT.